Listed below are T cell receptor beta chains from one sample, sequenced in a study of CD8+ T cells in alopecia areata. Sequencing used immunoSEQ multiplex PCR; TCRdb keeps in-frame clones, though not all of them. The data contain some 100,000 clones, about 61% of them singletons. Here the sequenced sample was CD8+ T cells sorted from blood, taken at week 4, from a patient treated with tofacitinib. These receptors all stem from a human donor with alopecia areata. CDR3s leave out the opening cysteine and the closing phenylalanine or tryptophan.

V,J,CDR3
TRBV29-1,TRBJ2-7,SVEEPSGAAEQY
TRBV30,TRBJ1-5,AWSVALNQPQH
TRBV29-1,TRBJ1-3,SVEGTGNTIY
TRBV5-1,TRBJ2-2,ATHDRPATGELF
TRBV6-1,TRBJ2-1,ASSAGPNPSYNEQF
TRBV11-2,TRBJ2-5,ASSLDPETQY
TRBV25-1,TRBJ1-5,ASSGQGFDQPQH
TRBV29-1,TRBJ2-7,SVGDPQVYVGDEQY
TRBV2,TRBJ2-5,ASSESGSLSQETQY
TRBV30,TRBJ2-5,AWTGTGGPETQY
TRBV28,TRBJ1-2,ASSSGVINYGYT
TRBV15,TRBJ2-4,ATSRDEESPVGIQY
TRBV9,TRBJ1-4,ASSPTGAGEKLF
TRBV10-3,TRBJ2-1,AISESGGHYNEQF
TRBV30,TRBJ2-4,AWRRGGENIQY
TRBV21-1,TRBJ2-3,ASSPNEAWDTQY
TRBV2,TRBJ2-1,ASSDPGGQGTYNEQF
TRBV30,TRBJ1-1,AWSSTGGYTEAF
TRBV30,TRBJ2-1,AWSAGTPTYNEQF
TRBV7-2,TRBJ1-6,ASSPRGNRRHSPLH
TRBV7-3,TRBJ2-2,ASSSPGYGELF
TRBV30,TRBJ1-1,AWSVGGDNEAF
TRBV29-1,TRBJ2-7,SVGRGISYEQY
TRBV15,TRBJ1-1,ATSSRSQGTEAF
TRBV28,TRBJ2-3,ASSSTGDTQY
TRBV11-2,TRBJ2-1,ASSPAAGQGYEQF
TRBV6-5,TRBJ1-1,ASSPDSNTEAF
TRBV30,TRBJ1-2,AWSEQGSGYT
TRBV7-2,TRBJ1-4,ASSPQLTGDKEKLF
TRBV2,TRBJ2-1,ARGVLNEQF
TRBV4-3,TRBJ2-7,ASSQDFSHGTYEQY
TRBV30,TRBJ2-6,AWSTGLIESGANVLT
TRBV6-5,TRBJ2-3,ASSYSTTGGGDTQY
TRBV20-1,TRBJ1-2,SAEGSGYT
TRBV7-2,TRBJ1-2,ASSPALTNYGYT